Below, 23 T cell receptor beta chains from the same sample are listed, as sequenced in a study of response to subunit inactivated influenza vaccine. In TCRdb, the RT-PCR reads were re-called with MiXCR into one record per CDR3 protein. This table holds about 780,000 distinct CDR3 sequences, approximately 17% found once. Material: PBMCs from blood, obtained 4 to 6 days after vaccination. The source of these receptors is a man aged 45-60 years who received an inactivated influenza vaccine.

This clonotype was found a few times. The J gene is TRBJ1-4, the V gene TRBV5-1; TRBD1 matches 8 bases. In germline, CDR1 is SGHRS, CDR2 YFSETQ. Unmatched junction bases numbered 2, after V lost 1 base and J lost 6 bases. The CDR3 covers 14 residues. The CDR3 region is CASSLTGGYEKLFF. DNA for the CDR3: TGCGCCAGCAGCTTGACAGGGGGGTATGAAAAACTGTTTTTT. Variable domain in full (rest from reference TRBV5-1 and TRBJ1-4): KAGVTQTPRYLIKTRGQQVTLSCSPISGHRSVSWYQQTPGQGLQFLFEYFSETQRNKGNFPGRFSGRQFSNSRSEMNVSTLELGDSALYLCASSLTGGYEKLFFGSGTQLSVL.

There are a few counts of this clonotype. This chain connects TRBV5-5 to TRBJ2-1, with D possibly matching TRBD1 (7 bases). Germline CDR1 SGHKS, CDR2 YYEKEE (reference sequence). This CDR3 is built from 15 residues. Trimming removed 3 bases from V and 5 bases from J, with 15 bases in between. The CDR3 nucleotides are TGTGCCAGCAGCTATGGGGGGACAGCTAACAATGAGCAGTTCTTC. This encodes CASSYGGTANNEQFF. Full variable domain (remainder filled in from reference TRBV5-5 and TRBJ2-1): DAGVTQSPTHLIKTRGQQVTLRCSPISGHKSVSWYQQVLGQGPQFIFQYYEKEERGRGNFPDRFSARQFPNYSSELNVNALLLGDSALYLCASSYGGTANNEQFFGPGTRLTVL.

CDR3 nucleotide sequence: TGTGCCAGCAGCAGGGACAGGGCGCGAAGTGGCTACACCTTC. Translating gives CASSRDRARSGYTF. This chain links TRBV12-3 or TRBV12-4 with TRBJ1-2; 9 bases map to TRBD1. The CDR3 is 14 residues long. V trimming: 6 bases; J trimming: 7 bases; junction bases outside the gene matches: 9.

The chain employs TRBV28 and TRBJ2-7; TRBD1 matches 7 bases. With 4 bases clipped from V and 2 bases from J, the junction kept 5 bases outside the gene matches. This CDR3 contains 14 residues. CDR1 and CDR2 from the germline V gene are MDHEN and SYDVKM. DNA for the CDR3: TGTGCCAGCAGTTCGCCGGACAGGACCTACGAGCAGTACTTC. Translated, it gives CASSSPDRTYEQYF.

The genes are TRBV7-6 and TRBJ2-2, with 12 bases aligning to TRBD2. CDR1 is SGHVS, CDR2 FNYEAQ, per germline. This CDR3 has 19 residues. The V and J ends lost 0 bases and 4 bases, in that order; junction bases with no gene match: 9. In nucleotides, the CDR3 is TGTGCCAGCAGCTTAGCGCTCCCGACTAGCGGGGGCTTCACCGGGGAGCTGTTTTTT. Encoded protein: CASSLALPTSGGFTGELFF.

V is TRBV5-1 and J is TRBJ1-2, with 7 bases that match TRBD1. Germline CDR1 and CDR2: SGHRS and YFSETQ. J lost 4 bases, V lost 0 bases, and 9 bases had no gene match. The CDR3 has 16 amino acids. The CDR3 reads CASSLERARGTYGYTF. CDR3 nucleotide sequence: TGCGCCAGCAGCTTGGAGAGGGCCAGGGGGACCTATGGCTACACCTTC. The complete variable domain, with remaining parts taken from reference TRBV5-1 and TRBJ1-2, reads KAGVTQTPRYLIKTRGQQVTLSCSPISGHRSVSWYQQTPGQGLQFLFEYFSETQRNKGNFPGRFSGRQFSNSRSEMNVSTLELGDSALYLCASSLERARGTYGYTFGSGTRLTVV.

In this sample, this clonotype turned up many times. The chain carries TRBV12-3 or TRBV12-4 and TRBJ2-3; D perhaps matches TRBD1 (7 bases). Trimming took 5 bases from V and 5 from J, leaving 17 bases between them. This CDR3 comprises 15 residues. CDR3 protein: CASSPTGAGGDTQYF. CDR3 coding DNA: TGTGCCAGCAGTCCCACGGGGGCAGGGGGAGATACGCAGTATTTT.

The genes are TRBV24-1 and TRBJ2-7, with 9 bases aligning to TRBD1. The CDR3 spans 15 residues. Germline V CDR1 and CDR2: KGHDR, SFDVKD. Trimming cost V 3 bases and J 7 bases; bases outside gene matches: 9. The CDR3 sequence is CATSDPGTGIGEQYF. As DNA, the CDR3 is TGTGCCACCAGTGATCCCGGGACAGGGATCGGTGAGCAGTACTTC.

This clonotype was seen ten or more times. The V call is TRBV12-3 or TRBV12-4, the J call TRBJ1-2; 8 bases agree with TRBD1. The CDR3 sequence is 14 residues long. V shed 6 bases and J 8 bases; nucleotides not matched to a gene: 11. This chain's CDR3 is CASSRTGRRYGYTF. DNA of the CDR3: TGTGCCAGCAGCCGGACAGGGAGAAGGTACGGCTACACCTTC.

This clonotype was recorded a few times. The CDR3 bases are TGTGCCATCACCAAACAGGAATACAATGAGCAGTTCTTC. Protein: CAITKQEYNEQFF. This chain links TRBV10-3 with TRBJ2-1; a possible D gene is TRBD1 (5 bases). Deletions cut 7 bases from V and 4 bases from J, with 11 bases between. This CDR3 spans 13 amino acids. The germline V gene has CDR1 ENHRY and CDR2 SYGVKD.

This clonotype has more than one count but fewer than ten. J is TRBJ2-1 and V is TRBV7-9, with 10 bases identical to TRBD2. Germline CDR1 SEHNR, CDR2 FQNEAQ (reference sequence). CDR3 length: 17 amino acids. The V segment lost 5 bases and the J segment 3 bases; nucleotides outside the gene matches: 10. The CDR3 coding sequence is TGTGCCAGCAGCCCCATGGGGACTAGCGCACTCTACAATGAGCAGTTCTTC. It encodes CASSPMGTSALYNEQFF.

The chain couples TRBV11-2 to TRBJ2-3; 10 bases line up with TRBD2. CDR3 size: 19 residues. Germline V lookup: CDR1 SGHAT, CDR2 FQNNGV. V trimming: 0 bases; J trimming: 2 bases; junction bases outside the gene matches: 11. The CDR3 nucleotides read TGTGCCAGCAGCTTAGATCGTGGAAGTAGCGGGGGGAACACAGATACGCAGTATTTT. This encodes CASSLDRGSSGGNTDTQYF.

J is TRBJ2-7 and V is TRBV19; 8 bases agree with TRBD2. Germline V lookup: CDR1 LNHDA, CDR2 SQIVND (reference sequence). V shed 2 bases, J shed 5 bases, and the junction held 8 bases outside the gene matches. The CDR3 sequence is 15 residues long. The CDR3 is CASSIKASGFHEQYF. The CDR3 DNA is TGTGCCAGTAGTATAAAGGCTAGCGGGTTCCACGAGCAGTACTTC.

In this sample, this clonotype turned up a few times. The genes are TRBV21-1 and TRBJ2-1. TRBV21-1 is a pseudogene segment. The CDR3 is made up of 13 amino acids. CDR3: CASSKEQAYEQFF. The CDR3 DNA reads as TGTGCCAGCAGCAAAGAGCAGGCCTATGAGCAGTTCTTC.

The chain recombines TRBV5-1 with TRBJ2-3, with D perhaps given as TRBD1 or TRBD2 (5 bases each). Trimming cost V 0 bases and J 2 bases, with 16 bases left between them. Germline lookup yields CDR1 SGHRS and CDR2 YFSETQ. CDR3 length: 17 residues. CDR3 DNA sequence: TGCGCCAGCAGCTTGGGGTCGGGCCAGGGAGACACAGATACGCAGTATTTT. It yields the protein CASSLGSGQGDTDTQYF.

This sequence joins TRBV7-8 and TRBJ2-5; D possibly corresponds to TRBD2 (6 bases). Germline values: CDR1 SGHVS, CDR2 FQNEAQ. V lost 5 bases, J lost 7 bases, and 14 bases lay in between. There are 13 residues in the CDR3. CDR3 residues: CASSGTPQGTQYF. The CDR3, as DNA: TGTGCCAGCAGCGGGACTCCCCAGGGGACCCAGTACTTC.

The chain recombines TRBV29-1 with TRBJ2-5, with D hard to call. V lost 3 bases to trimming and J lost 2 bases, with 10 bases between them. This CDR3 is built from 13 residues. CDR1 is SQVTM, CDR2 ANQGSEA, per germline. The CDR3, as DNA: TGCAGCGTTGACCCCCCAACTCAAGAGACCCAGTACTTC. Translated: CSVDPPTQETQYF.

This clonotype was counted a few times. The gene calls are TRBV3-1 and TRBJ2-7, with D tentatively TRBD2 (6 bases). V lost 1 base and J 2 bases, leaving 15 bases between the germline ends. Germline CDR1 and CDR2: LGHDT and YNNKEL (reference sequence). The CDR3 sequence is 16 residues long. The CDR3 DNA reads TGTGCCAGCAGCCAAGCGAAGCGGGCCATAGCCTACGAGCAGTACTTC. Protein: CASSQAKRAIAYEQYF.

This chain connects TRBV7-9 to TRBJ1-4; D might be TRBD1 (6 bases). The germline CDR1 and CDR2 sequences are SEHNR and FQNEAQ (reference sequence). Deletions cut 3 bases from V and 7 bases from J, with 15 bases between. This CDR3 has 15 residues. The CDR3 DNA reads TGTGCCAGCAGCTTCCCCGGGACACGGCCTGAAAAACTGTTTTTT. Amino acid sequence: CASSFPGTRPEKLFF. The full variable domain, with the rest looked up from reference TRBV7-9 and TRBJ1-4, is DTGVSQNPRHKITKRGQNVTFRCDPISEHNRLYWYRQTLGQGPEFLTYFQNEAQLEKSRLLSDRFSAERPKGSFSTLEIQRTEQGDSAMYLCASSFPGTRPEKLFFGSGTQLSVL.

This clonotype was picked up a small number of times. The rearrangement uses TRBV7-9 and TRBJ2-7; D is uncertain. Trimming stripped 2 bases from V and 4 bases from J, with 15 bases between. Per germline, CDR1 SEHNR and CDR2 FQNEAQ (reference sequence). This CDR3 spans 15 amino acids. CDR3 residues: CASSLLMNTDYEQYF. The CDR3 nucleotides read TGTGCCAGCAGCTTATTAATGAACACGGATTACGAGCAGTACTTC.

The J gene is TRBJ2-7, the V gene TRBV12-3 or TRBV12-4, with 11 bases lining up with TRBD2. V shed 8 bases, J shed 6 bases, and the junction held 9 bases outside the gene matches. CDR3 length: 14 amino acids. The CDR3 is CASDTSGSTSEQYF. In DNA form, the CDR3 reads TGTGCCAGCGACACTAGCGGGAGTACTAGCGAGCAGTACTTC.

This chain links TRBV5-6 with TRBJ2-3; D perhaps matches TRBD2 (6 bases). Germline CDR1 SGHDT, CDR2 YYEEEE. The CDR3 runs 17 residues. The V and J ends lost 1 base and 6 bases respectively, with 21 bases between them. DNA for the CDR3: TGTGCCAGCAGCTTGCGGGGACTCCGAGTTTCATACGATACGCAGTATTTT. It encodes CASSLRGLRVSYDTQYF.

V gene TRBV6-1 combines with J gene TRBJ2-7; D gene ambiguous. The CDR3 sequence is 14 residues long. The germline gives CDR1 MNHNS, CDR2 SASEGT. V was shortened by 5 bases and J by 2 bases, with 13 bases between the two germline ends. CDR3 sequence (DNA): TGTGCCAGCAGTCCAATCGAGGTTACCTACGAGCAGTACTTC. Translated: CASSPIEVTYEQYF.